These 18 T cell receptor beta chains originate from one sample sequenced in a study of CD8 T cells in Susac syndrome. RNA in amounts of about 0.5 to 1 ug was reverse transcribed with random hexamers. TCRdb recomputed calls from the immunoSEQ multiplex PCR reads with MiXCR, one row per CDR3 protein. The profile shows about 69,000 distinct CDR3 sequences, roughly nine tenths of them singletons. Sequenced input: CD8+ T cells from PBMCs. These TCRs come from a human donor with multiple sclerosis.

The rearrangement joins TRBV30 to TRBJ2-7; D not certain. This CDR3 is 11 amino acids long. CDR1 is GTSNPN, CDR2 SVGIG, per germline (reference sequence). V was trimmed by 1 base and J by 2 bases, leaving 3 bases between them. CDR3 sequence reads: CAWSGAYEQYF. In nucleotides, the CDR3 is TGTGCCTGGAGTGGTGCCTACGAGCAGTACTTC.

This clonotype was recorded only once. This chain uses TRBV6-6 with TRBJ1-3; possibly TRBD1 for D (6 bases). Germline values: CDR1 MNHNY, CDR2 SVGAGI (reference sequence). The CDR3 runs to 16 residues. Between the trimmed V and J ends, which lost 2 bases and 0 bases, there was a span of 11 bases. The CDR3 DNA reads as TGTGCCAGCAGTTACCAGCTCAGGGGCTCTGGAAACACCATATATTTT. Translating gives CASSYQLRGSGNTIYF.

The chain carries TRBV5-8 and TRBJ2-2; TRBD2 aligns across 8 bases. V dropped 6 bases and J dropped 8; count of bases not matched to a gene: 12. The CDR3 covers 15 residues. The germline V gene encodes CDR1 SGHTS and CDR2 YDEGEE. The CDR3 here is CASNDWTGGQGELFF. CDR3 bases: TGTGCCAGCAACGATTGGACGGGGGGGCAAGGGGAGCTGTTTTTT.

The chain carries TRBV13 and TRBJ2-5; no definite D call. Looked up from germline, CDR1 is PRHDT and CDR2 is FYEKMQ (reference sequence). The V gene lost 5 bases and the J gene lost 3 bases, with 16 bases spanning the gap. The CDR3 sequence is 15 residues long. CDR3 nucleotides: TGTGCCAGCAGCCGTAAGGGCCGAATGGAAGAGACCCAGTACTTC. Its protein is CASSRKGRMEETQYF.

This clonotype was observed a handful of times. This chain uses TRBV27 with TRBJ2-7; TRBD1 is a possible D gene (6 bases). V was shortened by 2 bases and J by 0 bases, with 11 bases between the two germline ends. In germline, CDR1 is MNHEY, CDR2 SMNVEV (reference sequence). This CDR3 has 15 residues. This CDR3 is CASSLGGRSSYEQYF. The CDR3 DNA reads TGTGCCAGCAGTTTAGGGGGCAGAAGCTCCTACGAGCAGTACTTC.

The chain carries TRBV4-1 and TRBJ1-1; D may be TRBD1 (5 bases). Between the trimmed V and J ends, which lost 3 bases and 3 bases, there was a span of 8 bases. This CDR3 is 13 amino acids long. The V gene's germline CDR1 is MGHRA and CDR2 YSYEKL. CDR3 bases: TGCGCCAGCAGCCAGGGGGATTACACTGAAGCTTTCTTT. This sequence encodes CASSQGDYTEAFF.

The genes are TRBV7-9 and TRBJ2-1, with D possibly being TRBD2 (6 bases). This CDR3 region has 14 residues. Germline V gene sequence: CDR1 SEHNR, CDR2 FQNEAQ (reference sequence). V was cut by 5 bases and J by 6 bases, with 14 bases left in between. DNA for the CDR3: TGTGCCAGCAGCCCCCCCCTCGGGGGCAATGAGCAGTTCTTC. Protein product: CASSPPLGGNEQFF.

The V gene is TRBV7-9, the J gene TRBJ2-1, with 10 bases matching TRBD2. Germline trimming cut 6 bases from V and 0 bases from J; bases unmatched to any gene: 8. The CDR3 is 17 amino acids. Germline V gives CDR1 SEHNR, CDR2 FQNEAQ (reference sequence). The CDR3 reads CASRLSGGDPSYNEQFF. CDR3 sequence (DNA): TGTGCCAGCAGACTGAGCGGGGGGGACCCCTCCTACAATGAGCAGTTCTTC. The full variable domain, rest sourced from reference TRBV7-9 and TRBJ2-1, is DTGVSQNPRHKITKRGQNVTFRCDPISEHNRLYWYRQTLGQGPEFLTYFQNEAQLEKSRLLSDRFSAERPKGSFSTLEIQRTEQGDSAMYLCASRLSGGDPSYNEQFFGPGTRLTVL.

The chain carries TRBV5-1 and TRBJ1-1; the match to TRBD1 covers 8 bases. CDR3 length equals 14 residues. Germline V gives CDR1 SGHRS, CDR2 YFSETQ. Trimming removed 3 bases from V and 5 bases from J; junction bases left unmatched: 6. Written as DNA, the CDR3 is TGCGCCAGCAGCTCCGGACAGGGAAGGACTGAAGCTTTCTTT. Translating gives CASSSGQGRTEAFF. The whole variable domain, filled in from reference TRBV5-1 and TRBJ1-1, reads KAGVTQTPRYLIKTRGQQVTLSCSPISGHRSVSWYQQTPGQGLQFLFEYFSETQRNKGNFPGRFSGRQFSNSRSEMNVSTLELGDSALYLCASSSGQGRTEAFFGQGTRLTVV.

The V and J genes are TRBV5-4 and TRBJ2-1; 12 nucleotides match TRBD2. This CDR3 is 16 amino acids long. Germline V gene lookup returns CDR1 SGHNT and CDR2 YYREEE (reference sequence). The junction had 6 bases not matched to a gene; V was cut back by 1 base and J by 7 bases. CDR3 in amino acids: CASSLLAGGPRNEQFF. The CDR3 coding sequence is TGTGCCAGCAGCTTGCTAGCGGGAGGGCCTAGGAATGAGCAGTTCTTC.

CDR3 in amino acids: CASSTHQGYNEQFF. In DNA form, the CDR3 reads TGTGCCAGCAGCACCCACCAGGGGTACAATGAGCAGTTCTTC. The V call is TRBV9, the J call TRBJ2-1, with D tentatively TRBD1 (6 bases). Germline assignment: CDR1 SGDLS and CDR2 YYNGEE. Trimming pared 4 bases from V and 4 bases from J, leaving 12 bases between. This CDR3 is built from 14 residues.

The chain is built from TRBV7-2 and TRBJ2-3, with D uncertain. The CDR3 runs 11 residues. Germline V CDR1 and CDR2: SGHTA, FQGNSA. Trimming removed 1 base from V and 6 bases from J, with 2 bases in between. CDR3 amino acids: CASSLDDTQYF. Written as DNA, the CDR3 is TGTGCCAGCAGCTTAGACGATACGCAGTATTTT.

This chain links TRBV7-8 with TRBJ2-1; 8 nucleotides agree with TRBD2. CDR1 and CDR2 (germline): SGHVS, FQNEAQ. The V segment lost 2 bases and the J segment 6 bases; nucleotides outside the gene matches: 6. The CDR3 is made up of 15 amino acids. The CDR3 region has the DNA TGTGCCAGCAGCTTATTATCGGGAGGGTCCAATGAGCAGTTCTTC. This translates into CASSLLSGGSNEQFF. Drawing the rest from reference TRBV7-8 and TRBJ2-1, the complete variable domain is GAGVSQSPRYKVAKRGQDVALRCDPISGHVSLFWYQQALGQGPEFLTYFQNEAQLDKSGLPSDRFFAERPEGSVSTLKIQRTQQEDSAVYLCASSLLSGGSNEQFFGPGTRLTVL.

This clonotype was counted once. The V call is TRBV9, the J call TRBJ2-7; perhaps TRBD1 as D (5 bases). The CDR3 contains 15 residues. Germline CDR1 reads SGDLS; CDR2 reads YYNGEE. V dropped 0 bases and J dropped 3 bases, with 13 bases sitting between them. The CDR3 region is CASSVEGGADYEQYF. CDR3 coding DNA: TGTGCCAGCAGCGTAGAAGGTGGGGCGGACTACGAGCAGTACTTC.

The DNA for the CDR3 is TGTGCCAGCAGCCGTCGGTGGGAGCTAAACAATGAGCAGTTCTTC. Its translation is CASSRRWELNNEQFF. The rearrangement joins TRBV7-8 to TRBJ2-1; TRBD2 is a possible D gene (5 bases). The CDR3 runs 15 residues. V gave up 5 bases and J gave up 5 bases, with 16 bases separating them. Germline values: CDR1 SGHVS, CDR2 FQNEAQ.

This clonotype has a handful of counts. The rearrangement uses TRBV2 and TRBJ2-3, with D unresolved. Germline loops: CDR1 SNHLY, CDR2 FYNNEI. This CDR3 has 14 amino acids. The V end was cut by 8 bases, the J end by 1 base, with 13 bases between. This CDR3 reads CASSDPRGTDTQYF. CDR3 DNA sequence: TGTGCCAGCTCCGACCCAAGGGGCACAGATACGCAGTATTTT.

The chain couples TRBV11-2 to TRBJ2-1, with D unclear. This CDR3 contains 14 residues. Germline V gives CDR1 SGHAT, CDR2 FQNNGV. The V end was cut by 9 bases, the J end by 10 bases, with 22 bases between. The CDR3 protein is CASSAVPFGREQFF. For the CDR3, the DNA is TGTGCCAGTTCGGCAGTCCCTTTCGGTCGCGAGCAGTTCTTC.

V gene TRBV27 combines with J gene TRBJ1-6; 7 nucleotides match TRBD1. Germline CDR1 reads MNHEY; CDR2 reads SMNVEV (reference sequence). This CDR3 has 15 amino acids. Losses at the gene ends were 5 bases for V and 7 bases for J; bases not matched to a gene: 8. CDR3 sequence reads: CASSDRDRENSPLHF. CDR3 sequence (DNA): TGTGCCAGCAGTGACCGGGACAGAGAAAATTCACCCCTCCACTTT.